One sample yielded the 24 T cell receptor beta chains listed below, sequenced in a study of OX40 agonist ivuxolimab in advanced cancers. Method: immunoSEQ multiplex PCR; TCRdb's copy keeps in-frame clones and lacks some. Altogether 50,000 to 75,000 clones are present, roughly nine tenths being singletons, with the ten largest covering 0.6% to 0.8%. Sequencing was performed on CD4+ or CD8+ T cells sorted from blood, taken in a trial of the OX40 agonist ivuxolimab. These receptors all stem from an adult with an advanced solid tumor such as melanoma, head and neck, liver or kidney cancer.

This chain connects TRBV6-5 to TRBJ2-1; possibly TRBD1 for D (5 bases). V was pared by 6 bases and J by 3 bases, with 15 bases between. CDR1 and CDR2 (germline): MNHEY, SVGAGI. The CDR3 length is 15 residues. The DNA for the CDR3 is TGTGCCAGCAGCAAAGACAGCTCCTTCTACAATGAGCAGTTCTTC. It codes for CASSKDSSFYNEQFF.

This clone was recorded once. This chain connects TRBV19 to TRBJ1-4; D uncertain. Trimming cost V 6 bases and J 8 bases, with 19 bases left between them. CDR1 LNHDA and CDR2 SQIVND come from the germline V gene (reference sequence). This CDR3 comprises 15 residues. Here the CDR3 DNA reads TGTGCCAGTAGCCAACCCGGACGGCCGGGGGAAAAACTGTTTTTT. It yields the protein CASSQPGRPGEKLFF. Together with reference TRBV19 and TRBJ1-4, the CDR3 gives the full variable domain: DGGITQSPKYLFRKEGQNVTLSCEQNLNHDAMYWYRQDPGQGLRLIYYSQIVNDFQKGDIAEGYSVSREKKESFPLTVTSAQKNPTAFYLCASSQPGRPGEKLFFGSGTQLSVL.

As for this clone: At one end the junction does not follow the germline gene, possibly because of a read error. The chain carries TRBV9 and TRBJ1-2; 7 nucleotides agree with TRBD1. From germline, CDR1 is SGDLS and CDR2 YYNGEE. The CDR3 consists of 12 residues. CDR3 DNA: TGTGCCAGCAGCGTCCCAGGGGGAAAGGGTACTTTC. The encoded protein is CASSVPGGKGTF.

The chain is built from TRBV18 and TRBJ2-6; D is undetermined. V lost 3 bases, J lost 1 base, and 4 bases lay in between. In germline, CDR1 is KGHSH, CDR2 LQKENI. The CDR3 runs 14 residues. The CDR3 sequence: CASSPGSGANVLTF. The DNA for the CDR3 is TGTGCCAGCTCACCGGGTTCTGGGGCCAACGTCCTGACTTTC.

This clone was recorded once. The chain employs TRBV2 and TRBJ2-7; D ambiguous. The germline V gene has CDR1 SNHLY and CDR2 FYNNEI. V lost 4 bases and J lost 3, with 7 bases in between. The CDR3 is 12 residues long. CDR3 residues: CASSATRYEQYF. The CDR3 DNA reads as TGTGCCAGCAGTGCCACCCGCTACGAGCAGTACTTC.

The chain combines TRBV9 with TRBJ1-2, with 9 bases identical to TRBD1. Looked up from germline, CDR1 is SGDLS and CDR2 is YYNGEE. The junction had 5 bases not matched to a gene; V was cut back by 3 bases and J by 2 bases. The length of the CDR3 is 15 residues. The DNA for the CDR3 is TGTGCCAGCAGCGCTCGACAGGGGGGGAACTATGGCTACACCTTC. Translated: CASSARQGGNYGYTF.

The V call is TRBV9, the J call TRBJ2-6; D is unclear. Germline values: CDR1 SGDLS, CDR2 YYNGEE. This CDR3 contains 14 residues. The V end lost 5 bases, the J end lost 4 bases, and 10 bases lay between the germline ends. CDR3 DNA: TGTGCCAGCAGTTCGTCTATCGGGGCCAACGTCCTGACTTTC. This translates into CASSSSIGANVLTF.

The chain has TRBV6-5 and TRBJ2-4; D is unresolved. This CDR3 comprises 14 residues. Germline V lookup: CDR1 MNHEY, CDR2 SVGAGI. Trimming took off 5 bases at V and 7 bases at J, with 15 bases between the two ends. Here the CDR3 DNA reads TGTGCCAGCAGTACTACTTCAGGTCGGAACATTCAGTACTTC. Translating gives CASSTTSGRNIQYF.

V usage is TRBV5-5 and J usage is TRBJ1-5, with D perhaps matching TRBD1 (5 bases). Germline V CDR1 and CDR2: SGHKS, YYEKEE (reference sequence). Trimming stripped 1 base from V and 6 bases from J, with 14 bases between. The CDR3 totals 15 residues. CDR3 in DNA: TGTGCCAGCAGCTTGATAGGAGGGACTGGTCAGCCCCAGCATTTT. The encoded protein is CASSLIGGTGQPQHF.

The rearrangement uses TRBV19 and TRBJ1-3, with no clear D. Trimming stripped 10 bases from V and 4 bases from J, with 5 bases between. The V gene's germline CDR1 is LNHDA and CDR2 SQIVND (reference sequence). The length of the CDR3 is 10 residues. The DNA for the CDR3 is TGTGCCACCTCGGGAAACACCATATATTTT. It translates to CATSGNTIYF.

This clone has just one count. V usage is TRBV2 and J usage is TRBJ1-2; D might be TRBD1 (5 bases). V shed 6 bases and J shed 7 bases, with 18 bases lying between them. Germline-derived CDR1 and CDR2 are SNHLY and FYNNEI. The length of the CDR3 is 14 residues. CDR3 amino acids: CASSERDSLIGYTF. The CDR3 DNA is TGTGCCAGCAGCGAACGAGACAGTCTAATTGGCTACACCTTC. Full variable domain (remainder filled in from reference TRBV2 and TRBJ1-2): EPEVTQTPSHQVTQMGQEVILRCVPISNHLYFYWYRQILGQKVEFLVSFYNNEISEKSEIFDDQFSVERPDGSNFTLKIRSTKLEDSAMYFCASSERDSLIGYTFGSGTRLTVV.

The chain carries TRBV2 and TRBJ1-3; D remains unclear. With 3 bases removed from V and 2 bases from J, the gap between germline ends came to 8 bases. This CDR3 region has 14 residues. CDR1 and CDR2 from the germline V gene are SNHLY and FYNNEI. The CDR3 reads CASSEVTAGNTIYF. The CDR3, as DNA: TGTGCCAGCAGTGAGGTTACGGCTGGAAACACCATATATTTT.

This clone has a handful of counts. The V gene is TRBV28, the J gene TRBJ2-7; D unresolved. The V end was cut by 6 bases, the J end by 4 bases, with 10 bases between. Germline lookup yields CDR1 MDHEN and CDR2 SYDVKM. The CDR3 loop spans 12 amino acids. Here the CDR3 reads CASSPPRYEQYF. DNA of the CDR3: TGTGCCAGCAGCCCCCCCAGATACGAGCAGTACTTC.

This clone appeared once. The chain joins TRBV6-1 to TRBJ1-6; D remains ambiguous. The CDR3 contains 13 residues. Germline loops: CDR1 MNHNS, CDR2 SASEGT. The ends were cut back, 6 bases at V and 7 bases at J, with 10 bases in the middle. CDR3 sequence reads: CASSISPNSPLHF. CDR3 nucleotide sequence: TGTGCCAGCAGCATCAGTCCGAATTCACCCCTCCACTTT.

This clone was seen only once. V is TRBV29-1 and J is TRBJ1-1; TRBD1 aligns across 7 bases. Germline-derived CDR1 and CDR2 are SQVTM and ANQGSEA. V lost 5 bases to trimming and J lost 0 bases; unmatched junction nucleotides: 6. The CDR3 spans 14 residues. CDR3 sequence reads: CSVRTGALNTEAFF. The CDR3, as DNA: TGCAGCGTTAGGACAGGTGCCTTGAACACTGAAGCTTTCTTT.

The rearrangement uses TRBV18 and TRBJ2-5; TRBD1 matches at 8 bases. There are 15 residues in the CDR3. CDR1 KGHSH and CDR2 LQKENI come from the germline V gene. The J segment lost 2 bases and the V segment lost 6 bases, leaving 8 bases of the junction unmatched. The CDR3 nucleotides are TGTGCCAGCTCTCGTCGACAGGGGTCACAAGAGACCCAGTACTTC. Translation: CASSRRQGSQETQYF.

The chain couples TRBV5-5 to TRBJ2-5; D may be TRBD2 (5 bases). Germline assignment: CDR1 SGHKS and CDR2 YYEKEE (reference sequence). The CDR3 contains 15 residues. Trimming pared 4 bases from V and 1 base from J, leaving 14 bases between. The CDR3 sequence is CASSLSTGFQETQYF. The CDR3 coding sequence is TGTGCCAGCAGCCTCAGCACGGGATTCCAAGAGACCCAGTACTTC.

The V and J genes are TRBV19 and TRBJ2-3; 14 bases line up with TRBD2. After removal of 3 bases from V and 2 bases from J, the junction contained 1 base not matched to a gene. Germline CDR1 is LNHDA and CDR2 is SQIVND (reference sequence). The CDR3 is made up of 16 amino acids. In DNA, the CDR3 is TGTGCCAGTAGTATGGGACTAGCGGGAGCCACAGATACGCAGTATTTT. Translating gives CASSMGLAGATDTQYF.

The chain employs TRBV19 and TRBJ1-6, with D unclear. The CDR3 is 14 residues long. V was cut by 3 bases and J by 10 bases, with 13 bases left in between. CDR1 is LNHDA and CDR2 is SQIVND in the germline V gene (reference sequence). The CDR3 is CASSMGSSNSPLHF. DNA for the CDR3: TGTGCCAGTAGTATGGGATCGTCGAACTCACCCCTCCACTTT.

The rearrangement uses TRBV5-4 and TRBJ1-2; 7 positions agree with TRBD1. In germline, CDR1 is SGHNT, CDR2 YYREEE (reference sequence). The CDR3 covers 13 residues. Trimming cost V 4 bases and J 8 bases; bases outside gene matches: 8. This CDR3 reads CASSQAGTVGYTF. Written as DNA, the CDR3 is TGTGCCAGCAGCCAGGCCGGGACAGTGGGCTACACCTTC.

The chain joins TRBV25-1 to TRBJ2-2; D may be TRBD1 (5 bases). The CDR3 extends over 16 amino acids. V lost 6 bases, J lost 6 bases, and 20 bases lay in between. Germline CDR1 MGHDK, CDR2 SYGVNS. The CDR3 DNA reads as TGTGCCAGCAGGGGGCCTCAGGGTTTTGGCCCCGGGGAGCTGTTTTTT. The encoded protein is CASRGPQGFGPGELFF.

The chain recombines TRBV6-1 with TRBJ2-1, with 7 bases lining up with TRBD1. The CDR3 is 13 residues long. CDR1 and CDR2 from the germline V gene are MNHNS and SASEGT. The ends lost 5 bases at V and 3 bases at J; junction bases unmatched: 1. Here the CDR3 reads CASSRDSYNEQFF. CDR3 bases: TGTGCCAGCAGTCGGGACAGCTACAATGAGCAGTTCTTC.

The chain recombines TRBV7-8 with TRBJ2-1; TRBD2 is a possible D gene (6 bases). V was shortened by 2 bases and J by 4 bases, with 12 bases between the two germline ends. This CDR3 is 15 amino acids long. Germline-derived CDR1 and CDR2 are SGHVS and FQNEAQ. The CDR3 spells CASSLPRGSYNEQFF. CDR3 in DNA: TGTGCCAGCAGCTTACCTCGGGGGTCGTACAATGAGCAGTTCTTC.

The chain employs TRBV25-1 and TRBJ1-6; possibly TRBD1 for D (5 bases). CDR1 is MGHDK, CDR2 SYGVNS, per germline. The CDR3 totals 14 residues. Between the trimmed V and J ends, which lost 8 bases and 6 bases, there was a span of 14 bases. The CDR3 reads CASHRGAANSPLHF. Written as DNA, the CDR3 is TGTGCCAGCCACAGAGGGGCAGCTAATTCACCCCTCCACTTT. Supplemented by reference TRBV25-1 and TRBJ1-6, the full variable domain reads EADIYQTPRYLVIGTGKKITLECSQTMGHDKMYWYQQDPGMELHLIHYSYGVNSTEKGDLSSESTVSRIRTEHFPLTLESARPSHTSQYLCASHRGAANSPLHFGNGTRLTVT.